This T cell receptor (beta chain) was sequenced for a study of T cell responses to AZD1222 COVID-19 vaccine. There are 17 residues in the CDR3. In germline, CDR1 is SGHDT, CDR2 YYEEEE. The junction had 9 bases not matched to a gene; V was cut back by 2 bases and J by 4 bases. With respect to this clone: Its antigen is unidentified.

Assay used: immunoSEQ multiplex PCR; TCRdb lists only in-frame clones, some missing. This sample has over 150,000 clones, with less than 95% found just once. Study-level findings and limits: Spike-specific TCR breadth and depth rose after two AZD1222 doses. Sampling that yielded the repertoires occurred only after the peak T cell response. Close to half of spike-specific TCRs reportedly recognize unmutated variant regions.

V gene TRBV5-6 combines with J gene TRBJ2-1, with 10 bases identical to TRBD1. Sequenced here: peripheral blood, sampled on day 0 of AZD1222 vaccination. This TCR was sampled from an adult in good health. CDR3 in DNA: TGTGCCAGCAGCTTTTATGGGACAGGGGTTTCTTACAATGAGCAGTTCTTC. Amino acid sequence: CASSFYGTGVSYNEQFF.